Each of the 26 T cell receptor beta chains below was sequenced from the same sample in a study of Ad26.COV2.S vaccination and SARS-CoV-2 variants. Profiled with immunoSEQ multiplex PCR; TCRdb holds only in-frame clones, not every one. The sample holds roughly 250,000 clones, around nine tenths seen once. Treatment given: approximately 18 received Ad26.COV2.S at low or high dose, single or two shots; roughly five received placebo; per-sample allocation not given. Sampling took place 63 days after the first vaccine or placebo injection. Sequencing used peripheral blood, obtained in a trial of Ad26.COV2.S vaccine versus placebo. The receptors come from a person between 18 and 59 years old who received the Ad26.COV2.S COVID-19 vaccine or a placebo.

CDR3 nucleotide sequence: TGTGCCAGCAGCTTGGGGGACGGTCCTAACTATGGCTACACCTTC. Amino acids: CASSLGDGPNYGYTF. This sequence joins TRBV5-4 and TRBJ1-2, with a tentative D call TRBD1 (5 bases). The CDR3 spans 15 residues. Trimming pared 0 bases from V and 0 bases from J, leaving 9 bases between. Germline-derived CDR1 and CDR2 are SGHNT and YYREEE (reference sequence).

The genes are TRBV6-2 or TRBV6-3 and TRBJ2-1, with D unclear. This CDR3 is built from 16 residues. The V gene lost 5 bases and the J gene lost 0 bases, with 14 bases spanning the gap. Germline-derived CDR1 and CDR2 are MNHEY and SVGEGT. The CDR3 coding sequence is TGTGCCAGCAGTGATATACGAACAAGCTCCTACAATGAGCAGTTCTTC. Translation: CASSDIRTSSYNEQFF.

V usage is TRBV5-1 and J usage is TRBJ2-3; 10 positions agree with TRBD2. CDR3 length: 16 residues. Germline V gene data show CDR1 as SGHRS and CDR2 as YFSETQ. The trim removed 0 bases at V and 3 bases at J, leaving 4 bases unmatched. The DNA of the CDR3 is TGCGCCAGCAGCTTGGCTCTAGCGGGAGTGACAGATACGCAGTATTTT. Its translation: CASSLALAGVTDTQYF.

This clone has only one observation. CDR3 DNA sequence: TGTGCCACCAGCAGCCCCGGGACAGATTTTAATCAGCCCCAGCATTTT. This translates into CATSSPGTDFNQPQHF. The V gene is TRBV15, the J gene TRBJ1-5; TRBD1 aligns across 7 bases. The CDR3 is made up of 16 amino acids. V dropped 3 bases and J dropped 4; count of bases not matched to a gene: 9. Looked up from germline, CDR1 is LNHNV and CDR2 is YYDKDF (reference sequence).

This clone was detected only once. This sequence joins TRBV6-1 and TRBJ1-4; D ambiguous. Looked up from germline, CDR1 is MNHNS and CDR2 is SASEGT. CDR3 size: 14 residues. The germline V and J ends were trimmed by 1 base and 8 bases, with 11 bases remaining between them. In DNA form, the CDR3 reads TGTGCCAGCAGTGAAGGCCTATTTTGGGAAAAACTGTTTTTT. The encoded protein is CASSEGLFWEKLFF.

This chain links TRBV4-3 with TRBJ1-4; 10 bases line up with TRBD1. V shed 1 base, J shed 11 bases, and the junction held 7 bases outside the gene matches. In germline, CDR1 is LGHNA, CDR2 YSLEER. CDR3 length equals 15 residues. This CDR3 is CASSQVGTGEGKLFF. CDR3 nucleotides: TGCGCCAGCAGCCAAGTGGGGACAGGGGAGGGCAAACTGTTTTTT.

This chain connects TRBV4-3 to TRBJ1-2; D not certain. Germline CDR1 LGHNA, CDR2 YSLEER. The CDR3 contains 16 residues. The V end was cut by 3 bases, the J end by 0 bases, with 14 bases between. In nucleotides, the CDR3 is TGCGCCAGCAGCCAGGCCCGGGTGCGCGCTAACTATGGCTACACCTTC. Residues: CASSQARVRANYGYTF.

The chain is built from TRBV6-2 or TRBV6-3 and TRBJ2-7, with unresolved D. The CDR3 totals 12 residues. Germline-derived CDR1 and CDR2 are MNHEY and SVGEGT. With 4 bases removed from V and 0 bases from J, the gap between germline ends came to 4 bases. CDR3 sequence reads: CASSSISYEQYF. In nucleotides, the CDR3 is TGTGCCAGCAGTTCGATCTCCTACGAGCAGTACTTC.

The chain uses TRBV19 and TRBJ2-4, with 9 bases fitting TRBD1. The CDR3 has 13 residues. The junction had 7 bases not matched to a gene; V was cut back by 10 bases and J by 6 bases. Germline V gives CDR1 LNHDA, CDR2 SQIVND (reference sequence). The CDR3 coding sequence is TGTGCCACCCGCGGACAGGGGAGAAACATTCAGTACTTC. Protein sequence: CATRGQGRNIQYF.

The rearrangement links TRBV5-8 to TRBJ2-1; no firm D call. The V end was cut by 4 bases, the J end by 9 bases, with 11 bases between. The CDR3 runs 12 residues. Germline V gene sequence: CDR1 SGHTS, CDR2 YDEGEE. CDR3 protein: CASSVVHTEQFF. The CDR3 DNA follows: TGTGCCAGCAGCGTAGTACATACTGAGCAGTTCTTC.

The chain combines TRBV6-2 or TRBV6-3 with TRBJ1-2, with 8 bases matching TRBD1. After removal of 6 bases from V and 5 bases from J, the junction contained 14 bases not matched to a gene. The CDR3 sequence is 16 residues long. Germline-derived CDR1 and CDR2 are MNHEY and SVGEGT. The CDR3: CASSLDRASLDYGYTF. CDR3 in DNA: TGTGCCAGCAGCCTGGACAGGGCTAGTCTAGATTATGGCTACACCTTC.

The V and J genes are TRBV7-9 and TRBJ1-2; 9 bases line up with TRBD1. The germline gives CDR1 SEHNR, CDR2 FQNEAQ (reference sequence). The CDR3 covers 17 residues. V was pared by 7 bases and J by 3 bases, with 15 bases of the junction left unmatched. DNA for the CDR3: TGTGCCAGCACCCCAACAGGGGGCTCCCGTTTTGACTATGGCTACACCTTC. Amino acid sequence: CASTPTGGSRFDYGYTF.

This clone was observed once. This chain links TRBV7-8 with TRBJ2-1, with 10 bases lining up with TRBD2. V was clipped by 4 bases and J by 4 bases; unmatched bases: 4. The CDR3 is 15 amino acids. Germline-derived CDR1 and CDR2 are SGHVS and FQNEAQ. CDR3 residues: CASSSGLAVYNEQFF. The CDR3 bases are TGTGCCAGCAGCTCCGGACTAGCGGTATACAATGAGCAGTTCTTC.

The genes are TRBV7-3 and TRBJ2-7; possibly TRBD1 for D (5 bases). The CDR3 consists of 13 residues. CDR1 SGHTA and CDR2 FQGTGA come from the germline V gene. V dropped 2 bases and J dropped 6 bases, with 11 bases sitting between them. CDR3 DNA: TGTGCCAGCAGCTTAGTTTCAGGGTCCGAGCAGTACGTC. Its translation: CASSLVSGSEQYV.

The chain uses TRBV7-6 and TRBJ1-4, with D unclear. V was cut by 3 bases and J by 6 bases, with 14 bases left in between. Germline V CDR1 and CDR2: SGHVS, FNYEAQ. The CDR3 is 15 residues long. The CDR3 protein is CASSFWDSGYEKLFF. The CDR3 region has the DNA TGTGCCAGCAGCTTTTGGGATTCGGGGTATGAAAAACTGTTTTTT.

V gene TRBV7-2 combines with J gene TRBJ2-2; D is possibly TRBD2 (6 bases). The ends were cut back, 0 bases at V and 4 bases at J, with 9 bases in the middle. The CDR3 length is 15 residues. CDR1 and CDR2 (germline): SGHTA, FQGNSA. For the CDR3, the DNA is TGTGCCAGCAGCTTAGCGGGAGGTGTCACCGGGGAGCTGTTTTTT. Its protein product is CASSLAGGVTGELFF.

The J gene is TRBJ1-6, the V gene TRBV6-5, with 7 bases matching TRBD1. The CDR3 extends over 13 amino acids. CDR1 and CDR2 from the germline V gene are MNHEY and SVGAGI. After removal of 5 bases from V and 15 bases from J, the junction contained 10 bases not matched to a gene. The CDR3 region is CASSSDSGQVLHF. As DNA, the CDR3 is TGTGCCAGCAGTAGTGACAGTGGACAGGTCCTCCACTTT.

This sequence joins TRBV5-6 and TRBJ1-4; D gene uncertain. Germline CDR1 SGHDT, CDR2 YYEEEE. The V gene lost 0 bases and the J gene lost 0 bases, with 9 bases spanning the gap. The CDR3 loop spans 16 amino acids. The CDR3 DNA is TGTGCCAGCAGCTTGGGGACGATTTCAACTAATGAAAAACTGTTTTTT. It codes for CASSLGTISTNEKLFF.

V is TRBV19 and J is TRBJ2-7, with D possibly TRBD2 on 7 matching bases. V was shortened by 4 bases and J by 3 bases, with 10 bases between the two germline ends. Per germline, CDR1 LNHDA and CDR2 SQIVND (reference sequence). The CDR3 is 13 residues long. The CDR3 region is CASSSGGGYEQYF. DNA of the CDR3: TGTGCCAGTAGTAGCGGGGGCGGCTACGAGCAGTACTTC.

The chain links TRBV7-9 to TRBJ2-7; 8 bases are shared with TRBD1. Germline CDR1 reads SEHNR; CDR2 reads FQNEAQ (reference sequence). The V segment lost 5 bases and the J segment 2 bases; nucleotides outside the gene matches: 17. CDR3 length: 18 residues. CDR3 DNA sequence: TGTGCCAGCAGCACCTCGATCGGGGGCAGGGGGCTAGCCTACGAGCAGTACTTC. It encodes CASSTSIGGRGLAYEQYF. Complete variable domain (other parts from reference TRBV7-9 and TRBJ2-7): DTGVSQNPRHKITKRGQNVTFRCDPISEHNRLYWYRQTLGQGPEFLTYFQNEAQLEKSRLLSDRFSAERPKGSFSTLEIQRTEQGDSAMYLCASSTSIGGRGLAYEQYFGPGTRLTVT.

Written as DNA, the CDR3 is TGTGCCAGTAGCCCTTATTGGGGGGAGACCCAGTACTTC. Amino acid sequence: CASSPYWGETQYF. J is TRBJ2-5 and V is TRBV19, with D possibly called TRBD1 or TRBD2 (5 bases each). This CDR3 is 13 amino acids long. Germline CDR1 and CDR2: LNHDA and SQIVND (reference sequence). V shed 6 bases and J shed 5 bases, with 13 bases lying between them.

A note on this clone: One end of the junction does not line up with germline, which may come from a read error. The chain recombines TRBV5-4 with TRBJ2-3, with 7 positions matching TRBD2. CDR1 is SGHNT, CDR2 YYREEE, per germline (reference sequence). The CDR3 spans 12 residues. The CDR3 DNA is TGCTACACTAGCGACAGCACAGATACGCAGTATTTT. This codes for CYTSDSTDTQYF.

This chain connects TRBV5-6 to TRBJ2-3; TRBD2 matches 10 bases. The germline V gene encodes CDR1 SGHDT and CDR2 YYEEEE. V shed 1 base, J shed 0 bases, and the junction held 5 bases outside the gene matches. The CDR3 is 17 amino acids. The CDR3 nucleotides are TGTGCCAGCAGCTTGACTAGCGGGGCGCCTAGCACAGATACGCAGTATTTT. Encoded protein: CASSLTSGAPSTDTQYF.

The genes are TRBV5-1 and TRBJ1-4, with a tentative D call TRBD1 (5 bases). The length of the CDR3 is 13 residues. CDR1 and CDR2 (germline): SGHRS, YFSETQ. V lost 5 bases and J 4 bases, leaving 9 bases between the germline ends. CDR3 amino acids: CASRRGINEKLFF. CDR3 coding DNA: TGCGCCAGCAGGCGGGGGATTAATGAAAAACTGTTTTTT. The full variable domain, in which reference TRBV5-1 and TRBJ1-4 provide the parts outside the CDR3, is KAGVTQTPRYLIKTRGQQVTLSCSPISGHRSVSWYQQTPGQGLQFLFEYFSETQRNKGNFPGRFSGRQFSNSRSEMNVSTLELGDSALYLCASRRGINEKLFFGSGTQLSVL.

This clone came up a few times. This chain links TRBV4-2 with TRBJ1-5, with D possibly being TRBD1 (6 bases). Trimming shortened V by 0 bases and J by 5 bases, and 11 bases separated the two germline ends. Germline V CDR1 and CDR2: LGHNA, YNFKEQ. The CDR3 is 15 residues long. The CDR3, as DNA: TGTGCCAGCAGCCAAGATAACGGGGGCGATCAGCCCCAGCATTTT. This translates into CASSQDNGGDQPQHF.

The chain combines TRBV5-4 with TRBJ1-1; 10 nucleotides align to TRBD1. This CDR3 region has 13 residues. Germline CDR1 reads SGHNT; CDR2 reads YYREEE (reference sequence). J gave up 7 bases and V 4 bases, and 4 bases lay outside the gene matches. The CDR3 sequence is CASSTGQGDEAFF. CDR3 sequence (DNA): TGTGCCAGCAGCACAGGACAGGGGGATGAAGCTTTCTTT. The full variable domain, its missing parts supplied by reference TRBV5-4 and TRBJ1-1, is ETGVTQSPTHLIKTRGQQVTLRCSSQSGHNTVSWYQQALGQGPQFIFQYYREEENGRGNFPPRFSGLQFPNYSSELNVNALELDDSALYLCASSTGQGDEAFFGQGTRLTVV.